This entry is about one T cell receptor (beta chain). Its antigen is currently unknown. This record belongs to a study of naive and memory T cell subsets. After CD4 positive bead selection, the CD4-negative fraction gave CD8 T cells. Notes on the study in general: Possibly reflecting memory cells re-expressing CD45RA, a few larger clonotypes occurred in naive repertoires, especially CD8.

The CDR3 is made up of 16 amino acids. V was clipped by 8 bases and J by 6 bases; unmatched bases: 16. The beta constant-region primer was an equimolar mix of two oligonucleotides covering TRBC1 and TRBC2. The ligated cDNA underwent four PCR rounds using SP2 and nested alpha and beta constant-region primers. MiXCR, applied by TCRdb to the UMI-ligation and nested PCR reads, yields one record per CDR3 protein. The sample consists of some 82,000 distinct CDR3 sequences, roughly 12% of them appearing once. The sample taken for sequencing was naive CD4+ T cells from blood. This sequence joins TRBV12-3 or TRBV12-4 and TRBJ1-2; 9 bases are shared with TRBD1. This clonotype originated in a human donor in good health. CDR3 sequence reads: CASSAQIPGTGHGYTF. The CDR3 DNA sequence: TGTGCCAGCTCCGCCCAGATTCCCGGGACAGGGCATGGCTACACCTTC.